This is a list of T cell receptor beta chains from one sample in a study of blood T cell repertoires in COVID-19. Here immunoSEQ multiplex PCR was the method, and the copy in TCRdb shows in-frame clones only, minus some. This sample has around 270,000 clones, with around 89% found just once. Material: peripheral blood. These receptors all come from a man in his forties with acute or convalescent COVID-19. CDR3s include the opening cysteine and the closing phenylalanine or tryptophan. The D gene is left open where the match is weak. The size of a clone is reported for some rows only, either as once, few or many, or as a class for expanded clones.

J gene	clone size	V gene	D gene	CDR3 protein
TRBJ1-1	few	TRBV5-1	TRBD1	CASSWGQGGDTEAFF
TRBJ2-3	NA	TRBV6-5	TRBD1	CASSPGQGKTDTQYF
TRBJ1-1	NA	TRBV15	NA	CAITRAAGGSTEAFF
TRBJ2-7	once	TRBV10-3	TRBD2	CAIRTSGSYEQYF
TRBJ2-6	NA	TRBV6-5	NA	CASRTGIQTNVLTF
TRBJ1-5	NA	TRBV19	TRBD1	CASSIDHRGSLSDQPQHF
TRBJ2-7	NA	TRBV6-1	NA	CASSETYRSSYEQYF
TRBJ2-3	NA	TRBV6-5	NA	CASNLGDTQYF
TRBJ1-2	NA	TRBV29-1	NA	CSVQTGDSYGYTF
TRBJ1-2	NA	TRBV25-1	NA	CASSGEPGPGRDYGYTF
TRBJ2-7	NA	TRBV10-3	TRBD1	CAISDHRGNYEQYF
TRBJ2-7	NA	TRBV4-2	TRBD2	CASSTGLDGYEQYF
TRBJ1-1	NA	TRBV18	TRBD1	CASSQQGTEAFF
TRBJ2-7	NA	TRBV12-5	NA	CASGFLSVYEQYF
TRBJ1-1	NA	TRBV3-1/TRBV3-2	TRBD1	CASSSTGHTEAFF
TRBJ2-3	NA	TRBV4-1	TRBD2	CASSQVRLAGTDTQYF
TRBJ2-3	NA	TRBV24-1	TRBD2	CATSDLSGGRTDTQYF
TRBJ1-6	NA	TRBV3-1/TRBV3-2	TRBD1	CASRQQGWNSPLHF
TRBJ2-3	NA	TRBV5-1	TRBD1	CASSPGTGKETQYF
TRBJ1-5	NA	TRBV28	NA	CASSLPRGPQHF
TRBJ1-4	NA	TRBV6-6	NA	CASSYRQNEKLFF
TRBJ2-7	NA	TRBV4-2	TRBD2	CASSPPAGVRGGPYEQYF
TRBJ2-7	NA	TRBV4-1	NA	CASSPARGSTYEQYF
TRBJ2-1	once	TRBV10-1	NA	CASSESRLYYNEQFF
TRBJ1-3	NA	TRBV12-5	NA	CASTPGTRVSPRYF
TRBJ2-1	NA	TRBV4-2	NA	CASSQDATSSYNEQFF
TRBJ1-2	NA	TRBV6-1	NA	CASSEDSNYGYTF
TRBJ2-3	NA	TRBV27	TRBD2	CASSPVGLAGQDTQYF
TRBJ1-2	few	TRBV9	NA	CASSEQGRGYYGYTF
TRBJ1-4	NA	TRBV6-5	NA	CASSLRGNEKLFF
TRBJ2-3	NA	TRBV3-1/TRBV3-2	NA	CASSQGTLKVDTQYF
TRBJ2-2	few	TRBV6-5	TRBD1	CASSWDRVNTGELFF
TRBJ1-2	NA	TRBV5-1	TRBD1	CASTLGQATNYGYTF
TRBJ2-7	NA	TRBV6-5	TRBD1	CASRGTGNYEQYF
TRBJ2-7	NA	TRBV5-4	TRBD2	CASSLSGTTYEQYF
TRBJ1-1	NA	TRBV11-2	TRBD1	CASSLTGQANTEAFF
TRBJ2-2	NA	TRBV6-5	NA	CASSWEDPNTGELFF
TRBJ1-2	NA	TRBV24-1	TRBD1	CATSAPGQPYSYTF
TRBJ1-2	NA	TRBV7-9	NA	CASSLAGRGAEDGYTF
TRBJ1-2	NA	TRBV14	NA	CASSHAAGRIYGYTF
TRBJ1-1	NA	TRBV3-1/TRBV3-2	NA	CASSQGGGTEAFF
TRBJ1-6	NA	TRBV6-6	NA	CASVGGQLSSPLHF
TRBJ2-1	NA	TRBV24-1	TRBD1	CATSDPGQGFSEQFF
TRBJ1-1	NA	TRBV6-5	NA	CASSYGAGLGYSEAFF
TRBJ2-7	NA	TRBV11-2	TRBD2	CASSPGLAGGREQYF
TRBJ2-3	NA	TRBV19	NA	CASNNLRGDTQYF
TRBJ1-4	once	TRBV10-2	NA	CASSESRGPGGEKLFF
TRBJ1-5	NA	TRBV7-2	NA	CASSLEAGVGNQPQHF
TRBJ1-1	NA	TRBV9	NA	CASSLGGALDTEAFF
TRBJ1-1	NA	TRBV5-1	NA	CASSLDSSYTEAFF
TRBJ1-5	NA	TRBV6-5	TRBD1	CASRADRGGQPQHF
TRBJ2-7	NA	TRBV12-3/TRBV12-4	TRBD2	CASSLTPSGGQYF
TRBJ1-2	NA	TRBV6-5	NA	CASSYNRVNYGYTF
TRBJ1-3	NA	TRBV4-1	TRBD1	CASSLRRDRSGNTIYF